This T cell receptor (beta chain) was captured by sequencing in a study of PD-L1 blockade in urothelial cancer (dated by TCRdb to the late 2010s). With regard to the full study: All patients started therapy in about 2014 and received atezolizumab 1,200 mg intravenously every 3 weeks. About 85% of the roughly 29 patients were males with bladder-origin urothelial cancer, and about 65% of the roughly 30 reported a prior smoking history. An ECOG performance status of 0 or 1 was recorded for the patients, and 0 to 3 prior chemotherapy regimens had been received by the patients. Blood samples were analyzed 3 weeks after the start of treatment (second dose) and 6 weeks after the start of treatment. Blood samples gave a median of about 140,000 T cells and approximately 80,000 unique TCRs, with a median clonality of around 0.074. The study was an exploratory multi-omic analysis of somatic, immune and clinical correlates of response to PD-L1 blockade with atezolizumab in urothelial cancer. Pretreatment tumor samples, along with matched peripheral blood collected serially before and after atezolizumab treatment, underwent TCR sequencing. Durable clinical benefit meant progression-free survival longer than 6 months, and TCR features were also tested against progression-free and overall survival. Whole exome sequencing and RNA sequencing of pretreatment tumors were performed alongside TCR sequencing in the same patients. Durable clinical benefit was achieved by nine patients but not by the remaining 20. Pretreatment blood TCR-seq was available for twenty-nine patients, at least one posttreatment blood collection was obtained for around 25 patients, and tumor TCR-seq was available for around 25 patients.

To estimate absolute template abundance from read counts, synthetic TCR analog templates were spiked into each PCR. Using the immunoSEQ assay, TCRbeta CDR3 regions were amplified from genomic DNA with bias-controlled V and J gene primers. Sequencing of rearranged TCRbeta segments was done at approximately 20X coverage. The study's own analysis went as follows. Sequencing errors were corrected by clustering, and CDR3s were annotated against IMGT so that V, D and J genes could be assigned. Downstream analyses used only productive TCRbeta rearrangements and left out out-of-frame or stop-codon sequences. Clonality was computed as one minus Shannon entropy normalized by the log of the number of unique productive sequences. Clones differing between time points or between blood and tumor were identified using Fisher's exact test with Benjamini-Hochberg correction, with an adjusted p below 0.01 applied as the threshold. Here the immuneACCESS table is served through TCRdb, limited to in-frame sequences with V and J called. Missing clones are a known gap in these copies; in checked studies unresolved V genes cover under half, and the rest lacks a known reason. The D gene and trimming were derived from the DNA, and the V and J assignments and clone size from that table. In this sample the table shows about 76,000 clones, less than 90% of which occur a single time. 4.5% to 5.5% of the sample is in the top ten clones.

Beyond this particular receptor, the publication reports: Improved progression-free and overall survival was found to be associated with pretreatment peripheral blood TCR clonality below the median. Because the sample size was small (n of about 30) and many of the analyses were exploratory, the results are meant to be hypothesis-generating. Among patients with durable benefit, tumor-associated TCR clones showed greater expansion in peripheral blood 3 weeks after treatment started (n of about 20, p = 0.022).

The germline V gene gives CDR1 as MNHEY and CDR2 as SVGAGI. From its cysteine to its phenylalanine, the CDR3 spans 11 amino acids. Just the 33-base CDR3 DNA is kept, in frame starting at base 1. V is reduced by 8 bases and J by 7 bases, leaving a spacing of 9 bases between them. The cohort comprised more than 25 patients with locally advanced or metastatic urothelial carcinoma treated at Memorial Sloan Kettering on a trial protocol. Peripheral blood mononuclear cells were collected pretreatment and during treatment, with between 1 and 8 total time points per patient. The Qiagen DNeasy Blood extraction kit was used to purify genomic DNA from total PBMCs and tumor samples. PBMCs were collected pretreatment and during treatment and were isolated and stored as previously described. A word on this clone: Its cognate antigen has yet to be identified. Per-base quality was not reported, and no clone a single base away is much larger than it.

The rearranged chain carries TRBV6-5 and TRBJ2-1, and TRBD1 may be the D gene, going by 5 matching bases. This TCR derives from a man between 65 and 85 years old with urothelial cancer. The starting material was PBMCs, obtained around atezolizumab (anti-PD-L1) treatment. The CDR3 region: CASGQGNEQFF. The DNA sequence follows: TGTGCCAGCGGGCAGGGAAATGAGCAGTTCTTC.